This entry features one T cell receptor (beta chain) sequence. Its target is not known. Clones were sequenced by immunoSEQ multiplex PCR, and TCRdb holds only the in-frame ones, with some missing. Of 5,500 to 6,500 clones detected, about four fifths appear once; the ten largest clones hold nearly 7.5%. The data are from a study of brain metastases from non-small cell lung cancer. V was clipped by 3 bases and J by 6 bases, with 15 bases between them. CDR1 SGHRS and CDR2 YFSETQ come from the germline V gene. The CDR3 consists of 15 residues. Study findings and constraints: T-cell infiltration was lower in brain metastases than primaries (P < 0.001). Brain metastases shared most TCR repertoire with primaries, with sparse T cells.

The V and J genes are TRBV5-1 and TRBJ1-4, with D perhaps TRBD1 (5 bases). Sequencing was performed on primary lung tumor tissue. The sequence came from a donor aged 40 or older with non-small cell lung cancer. In DNA, the CDR3 is TGCGCCAGCAGCTCAGGGCCCTTCGGGGATGAAAAACTGTTTTTT. It yields the protein CASSSGPFGDEKLFF.